A single sample gave rise to the 13 T cell receptor beta chains below, sequenced in a study of cytomegalovirus exposure and HLA in healthy donors. PCR employed 60 Vbeta and 13 Jbeta primers. Assay used: immunoSEQ multiplex PCR; TCRdb lists only in-frame clones, some missing. There are 95,000 to 100,000 clones in the sample; about four fifths occur only once, and 1.5% to 2% lies in the top ten. The sample comprised PBMCs. These receptors came from a woman aged 40 to 50 in good health and CMV-seronegative.

The chain uses TRBV28 and TRBJ2-5; D gene ambiguous. The CDR3 loop spans 15 amino acids. Trimming stripped 2 bases from V and 0 bases from J, with 10 bases between. Germline V lookup: CDR1 MDHEN, CDR2 SYDVKM. The CDR3 DNA sequence: TGTGCCAGCAGTTTAGTTATCAGTGACCAAGAGACCCAGTACTTC. Amino acid sequence: CASSLVISDQETQYF.

The rearrangement links TRBV11-3 to TRBJ2-3, with a tentative D call TRBD1 (5 bases). CDR1 and CDR2 (germline): SGHNT, YENEEA. V was shortened by 5 bases and J by 0 bases, with 9 bases between the two germline ends. The CDR3 is 14 amino acids. This CDR3 is CASSEGHSTDTQYF. CDR3 DNA sequence: TGTGCCAGCAGCGAAGGACATAGCACAGATACGCAGTATTTT.

The chain has TRBV6-5 and TRBJ2-7; 9 bases line up with TRBD1. After removal of 6 bases from V and 2 bases from J, the junction contained 5 bases not matched to a gene. This CDR3 has 14 amino acids. Germline CDR1 and CDR2: MNHEY and SVGAGI. The CDR3 DNA sequence: TGTGCCAGCAGCGCCGGGACAGGGACCTACGAGCAGTACTTC. Residues: CASSAGTGTYEQYF.

This clone was picked up one time. This chain joins TRBV6-5 and TRBJ2-2; 7 bases line up with TRBD1. Germline V lookup: CDR1 MNHEY, CDR2 SVGAGI. Trimming cost V 0 bases and J 3 bases; bases outside gene matches: 1. The CDR3 extends over 15 amino acids. Here the CDR3 DNA reads TGTGCCAGCAGTTACTCCCAGGGGGACACCGGGGAGCTGTTTTTT. It specifies CASSYSQGDTGELFF.

The rearrangement uses TRBV11-2 and TRBJ2-5; possibly TRBD1 for D (6 bases). V was pared by 5 bases and J by 2 bases, with 9 bases between. This CDR3 spans 13 amino acids. CDR1 is SGHAT and CDR2 is FQNNGV in the germline V gene. In DNA form, the CDR3 reads TGTGCCAGCAGCCCGACAGGACAAGAGACCCAGTACTTC. Encoded protein: CASSPTGQETQYF.

The chain couples TRBV7-9 to TRBJ1-5; weak D call: TRBD1 (5 bases). Germline CDR1 and CDR2: SEHNR and FQNEAQ (reference sequence). The CDR3 is 13 amino acids. V shed 8 bases and J shed 5 bases, with 13 bases lying between them. CDR3 sequence (DNA): TGTGCCAGCGGGTTAGACAGTCATCAGCCCCAGCATTTT. Protein product: CASGLDSHQPQHF.

The gene calls are TRBV7-2 and TRBJ2-7; D unclear. Germline loops: CDR1 SGHTA, CDR2 FQGNSA. V gave up 1 base and J gave up 1 base, with 8 bases separating them. The CDR3 covers 14 residues. CDR3 sequence (DNA): TGTGCCAGCAGCTTAGGTTGGGCTTCCTACGAGCAGTACTTC. This codes for CASSLGWASYEQYF.

This chain connects TRBV7-6 to TRBJ2-5; TRBD1 aligns across 7 bases. The CDR3 is 16 residues long. Germline lookup yields CDR1 SGHVS and CDR2 FNYEAQ. V dropped 1 base and J dropped 1; count of bases not matched to a gene: 6. The CDR3 nucleotides are TGTGCCAGCAGCTTAGAAACAGGGGCCACCCAAGAGACCCAGTACTTC. Protein: CASSLETGATQETQYF.

This rearrangement joins TRBV19 to TRBJ2-5, with 9 nucleotides matching TRBD1. The J call may be wrong; the DNA end is better matched by TRBJ2-7. This CDR3 is built from 14 residues. Germline assignment: CDR1 LNHDA and CDR2 SQIVND (reference sequence). The CDR3 is CASSPQDRGYEQYF. The CDR3, as DNA: TGTGCCAGTAGTCCCCAGGACAGGGGTTACGAGCAGTACTTC.

The table lists this clone with a few counts. This chain joins TRBV27 and TRBJ2-7, with D unresolved. The V and J ends lost 10 bases and 3 bases respectively, with 10 bases between them. CDR3 length: 11 amino acids. Germline CDR1 MNHEY, CDR2 SMNVEV (reference sequence). CDR3 DNA sequence: TGTGCCACCTATGATCTCTACGAGCAGTACTTC. Amino acids: CATYDLYEQYF.

The DNA of the CDR3 is TGTGCCAGCAGCCCGATGGAGGGCCGGACCGGGGAGCTGTTTTTT. Its translation is CASSPMEGRTGELFF. V gene TRBV28 combines with J gene TRBJ2-2; D is perhaps TRBD2 (6 bases). Germline CDR1 and CDR2: MDHEN and SYDVKM. The CDR3 has 15 residues. The germline V and J ends were trimmed by 6 bases and 5 bases, with 16 bases remaining between them. Complete variable domain (other parts from reference TRBV28 and TRBJ2-2): DVKVTQSSRYLVKRTGEKVFLECVQDMDHENMFWYRQDPGLGLRLIYFSYDVKMKEKGDIPEGYSVSREKKERFSLILESASTNQTSMYLCASSPMEGRTGELFFGEGSRLTVL.

For this clone: The junction does not match germline at one end; this may be a read error. CDR3 coding DNA: TGTTCCAGCAGCTACAAGACGGGGGTTTGGACTGAAGCTTTCTTT. Translation: CSSSYKTGVWTEAFF. V and J are TRBV7-9 and TRBJ1-1, with TRBD1 as a possible D gene (5 bases). The CDR3 covers 15 residues. Per germline, CDR1 SEHNR and CDR2 FQNEAQ (reference sequence).

V usage is TRBV27 and J usage is TRBJ2-1, with TRBD2 matching 13 bases. The length of the CDR3 is 16 residues. Germline V gives CDR1 MNHEY, CDR2 SMNVEV (reference sequence). Trimming took 5 bases from V and 7 from J; bases not matched to a gene: 8. CDR3 region: CASSPVLAGGPNEQFF. CDR3 coding DNA: TGTGCCAGCAGTCCCGTACTAGCGGGAGGGCCAAATGAGCAGTTCTTC.